The 10 T cell receptor beta chains presented below share a single source sample, sequenced in a study of identical twins. TCRdb reprocessed the 5' RACE reads with MiXCR, giving one entry per CDR3 protein. The sample consists of 400,000 to 600,000 distinct CDR3 sequences, around 22% of them appearing once. These data also featured in a second study, about yellow fever vaccine responses in identical twins.

The sequenced material came from CD4+ T cells sorted from blood. These receptors all come from a woman aged 18-29 years in good health.

V gene TRBV12-3 or TRBV12-4 combines with J gene TRBJ2-2; D unresolved. The V and J ends lost 6 bases and 8 bases respectively, with 16 bases between them. This CDR3 has 14 amino acids. The CDR3 loop reads CASSPPNPPGELFF. Here the CDR3 DNA reads TGTGCCAGCAGCCCGCCCAACCCCCCGGGGGAGCTGTTTTTT.

The chain is built from TRBV12-3 or TRBV12-4 and TRBJ2-5; either TRBD1 or TRBD2 may supply D (5 bases each). The germline V and J ends were trimmed by 6 bases and 2 bases, with 19 bases remaining between them. The CDR3 consists of 16 residues. The CDR3 DNA reads as TGTGCCAGCAGCTCCCGGGGCTACAGTGGTCAAGAGACCCAGTACTTC. This codes for CASSSRGYSGQETQYF.

This chain connects TRBV5-1 to TRBJ2-4; the D gene is possibly TRBD1 (6 bases). The germline gives CDR1 SGHRS, CDR2 YFSETQ. The CDR3 runs 14 residues. V lost 7 bases and J lost 1, with 12 bases in between. CDR3 nucleotides: TGCGCCAGCTCCAACAGGGTTGCCAAAAACATTCAGTACTTC. This encodes CASSNRVAKNIQYF.

This clonotype has a count of ten or more. The chain joins TRBV20-1 to TRBJ2-5; no definite D call. The V gene's germline CDR1 is DFQATT and CDR2 SNEGSKA (reference sequence). The CDR3 length is 15 residues. V shed 2 bases and J shed 4 bases, with 17 bases lying between them. DNA for the CDR3: TGCAGTGCTAGACCAAGGTCTAATGATCGAGAGACCCAGTACTTC. Protein: CSARPRSNDRETQYF.

This clonotype came up a few times. The CDR3 protein is CSARGPGEPSYEQYF. DNA of the CDR3: TGCAGTGCTAGAGGGCCGGGGGAGCCATCCTACGAGCAGTACTTC. This chain links TRBV20-1 with TRBJ2-7, with D perhaps matching TRBD2 (6 bases). V lost 1 base to trimming and J lost 1 base, with 14 bases between them. From germline, CDR1 is DFQATT and CDR2 SNEGSKA (reference sequence). This CDR3 has 15 residues.

This clonotype was seen more than once but under ten times. V gene TRBV29-1 combines with J gene TRBJ2-1; D may be TRBD1 (6 bases). There are 16 residues in the CDR3. CDR1 and CDR2 from the germline V gene are SQVTM and ANQGSEA. V shed 4 bases and J shed 9 bases, with 25 bases lying between them. Here the CDR3 reads CSVVPPGVPGVGEQFF. DNA for the CDR3: TGCAGCGTTGTTCCGCCAGGGGTTCCCGGCGTGGGTGAGCAGTTCTTC.

This clonotype was counted many times. The chain recombines TRBV2 with TRBJ1-1, with D perhaps TRBD1 (6 bases). The CDR3 totals 15 residues. Germline CDR1 and CDR2: SNHLY and FYNNEI. V dropped 10 bases and J dropped 3 bases, with 21 bases sitting between them. As DNA, the CDR3 is TGTGCCACCTACATCCGTCAGGGGACGGACACTGAAGCTTTCTTT. Translated, it gives CATYIRQGTDTEAFF.

The chain carries TRBV5-1 and TRBJ2-2; 7 bases are shared with TRBD1. Germline assignment: CDR1 SGHRS and CDR2 YFSETQ. Unmatched junction bases numbered 6, after V lost 7 bases and J lost 0 bases. The CDR3 sequence is 15 residues long. CDR3 loop: CASGTGTANTGELFF. The CDR3 nucleotides are TGCGCCAGCGGTACCGGGACAGCGAACACCGGGGAGCTGTTTTTT.

This clonotype was seen a handful of times. The chain has TRBV6-1 and TRBJ2-2; TRBD2 agrees at 7 bases. The CDR3 is 15 residues long. The V segment lost 9 bases and the J segment 3 bases; nucleotides outside the gene matches: 10. Germline V lookup: CDR1 MNHNS, CDR2 SASEGT. The CDR3 sequence: CASASRDYYTGELFF. CDR3 DNA sequence: TGTGCCAGTGCCTCGCGGGACTACTACACCGGGGAGCTGTTTTTT.

The V gene is TRBV20-1, the J gene TRBJ2-3; 10 nucleotides line up with TRBD2. The germline V gene has CDR1 DFQATT and CDR2 SNEGSKA (reference sequence). The CDR3 spans 16 residues. Unmatched junction bases numbered 12, after V lost 3 bases and J lost 6 bases. The CDR3 bases are TGCAGTGCTAGCCCGGGTTCTAGCGGGAGCAACGATACGCAGTATTTT. Translating gives CSASPGSSGSNDTQYF.